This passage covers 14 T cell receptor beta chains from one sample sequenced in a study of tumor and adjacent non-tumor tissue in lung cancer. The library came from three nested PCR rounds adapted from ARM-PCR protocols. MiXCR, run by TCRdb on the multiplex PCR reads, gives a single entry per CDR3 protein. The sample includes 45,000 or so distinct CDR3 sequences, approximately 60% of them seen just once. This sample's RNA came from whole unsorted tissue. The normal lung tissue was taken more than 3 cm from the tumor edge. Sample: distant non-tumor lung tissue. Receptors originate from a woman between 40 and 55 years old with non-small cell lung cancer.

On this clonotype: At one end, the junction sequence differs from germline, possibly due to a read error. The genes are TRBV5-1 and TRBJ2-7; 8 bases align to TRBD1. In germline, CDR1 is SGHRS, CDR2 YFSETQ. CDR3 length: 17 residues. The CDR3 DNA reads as TGCGCCAGTAGCTCACAGGGGGGCCGACCCAAAGGGAACGAGCAGTACTTC. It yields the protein CASSSQGGRPKGNEQYF. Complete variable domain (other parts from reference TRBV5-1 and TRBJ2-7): KAGVTQTPRYLIKTRGQQVTLSCSPISGHRSVSWYQQTPGQGLQFLFEYFSETQRNKGNFPGRFSGRQFSNSRSEMNVSTLELGDSALYLCASSSQGGRPKGNEQYFGPGTRLTVT.

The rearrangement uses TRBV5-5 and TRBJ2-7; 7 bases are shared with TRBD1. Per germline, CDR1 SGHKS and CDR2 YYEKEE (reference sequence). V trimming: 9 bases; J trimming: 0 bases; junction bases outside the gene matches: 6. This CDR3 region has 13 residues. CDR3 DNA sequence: TGTGCCAAGCCCGGGACAGACTCCTACGAGCAGTACTTC. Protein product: CAKPGTDSYEQYF.

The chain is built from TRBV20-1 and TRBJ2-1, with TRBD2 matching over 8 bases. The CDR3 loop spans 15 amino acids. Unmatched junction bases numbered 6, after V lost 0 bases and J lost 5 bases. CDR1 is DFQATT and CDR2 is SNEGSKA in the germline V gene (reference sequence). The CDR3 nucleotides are TGCAGTGCTAGAGATCGGCGGGGGGCAAACAATGAGCAGTTCTTC. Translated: CSARDRRGANNEQFF.

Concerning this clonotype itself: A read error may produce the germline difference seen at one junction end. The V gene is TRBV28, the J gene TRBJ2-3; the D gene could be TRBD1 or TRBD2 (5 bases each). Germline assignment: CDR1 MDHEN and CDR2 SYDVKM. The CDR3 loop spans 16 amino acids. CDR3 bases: TGTACCAGCAGGGCTCAGATCTCCCCGAGGGAAGATAGGCAGTATTTT. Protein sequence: CTSRAQISPREDRQYF.

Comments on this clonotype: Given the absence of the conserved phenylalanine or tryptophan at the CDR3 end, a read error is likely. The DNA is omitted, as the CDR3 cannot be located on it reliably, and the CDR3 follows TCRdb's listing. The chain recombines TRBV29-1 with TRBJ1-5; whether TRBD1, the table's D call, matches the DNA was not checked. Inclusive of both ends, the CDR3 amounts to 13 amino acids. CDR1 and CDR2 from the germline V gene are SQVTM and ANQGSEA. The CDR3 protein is CSAGAGGNQPQQY.

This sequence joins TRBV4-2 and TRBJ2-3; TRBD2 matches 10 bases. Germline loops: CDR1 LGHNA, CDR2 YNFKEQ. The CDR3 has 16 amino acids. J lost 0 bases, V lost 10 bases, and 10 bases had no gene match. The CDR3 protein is CANGHPSGGSTDTQYF. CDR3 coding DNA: TGTGCCAACGGCCACCCTAGCGGGGGTAGCACAGATACGCAGTATTTT.

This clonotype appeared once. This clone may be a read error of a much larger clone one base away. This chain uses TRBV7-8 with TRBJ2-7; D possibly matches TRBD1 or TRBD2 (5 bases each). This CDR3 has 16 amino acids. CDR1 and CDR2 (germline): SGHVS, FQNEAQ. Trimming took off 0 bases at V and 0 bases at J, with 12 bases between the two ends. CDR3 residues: CASSLASRGSSYEQYF. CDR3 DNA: TGTGCCAGCAGCTTAGCGTCCCGGGGCAGCTCCTACGAGCAGTACTTC.

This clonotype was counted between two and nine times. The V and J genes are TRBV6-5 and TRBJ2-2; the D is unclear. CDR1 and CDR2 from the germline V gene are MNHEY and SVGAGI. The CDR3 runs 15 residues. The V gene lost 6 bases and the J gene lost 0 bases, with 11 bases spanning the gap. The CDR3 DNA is TGTGCCAGCAGGGATCCGGTCGCGAACACCGGGGAGCTGTTTTTT. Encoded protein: CASRDPVANTGELFF.

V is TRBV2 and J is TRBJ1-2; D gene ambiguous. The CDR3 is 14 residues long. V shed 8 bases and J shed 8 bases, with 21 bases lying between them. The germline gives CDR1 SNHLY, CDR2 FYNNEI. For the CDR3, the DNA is TGTGCCAGCCCTAAGAGCCTAGAACCCGGGGGCTACACCTTC. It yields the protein CASPKSLEPGGYTF.

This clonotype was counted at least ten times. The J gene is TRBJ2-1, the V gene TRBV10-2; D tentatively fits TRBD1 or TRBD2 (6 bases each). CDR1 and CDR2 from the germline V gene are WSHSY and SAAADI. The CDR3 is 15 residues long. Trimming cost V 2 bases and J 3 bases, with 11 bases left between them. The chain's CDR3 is CASSEARGVYNEQFF. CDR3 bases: TGCGCCAGCAGTGAGGCTAGGGGGGTCTACAATGAGCAGTTCTTC.

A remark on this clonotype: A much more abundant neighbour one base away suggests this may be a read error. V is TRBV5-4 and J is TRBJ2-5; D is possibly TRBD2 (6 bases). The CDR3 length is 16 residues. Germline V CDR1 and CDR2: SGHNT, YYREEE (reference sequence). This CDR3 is CASSLGVPGHRETRYF. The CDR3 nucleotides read TGTGCCAGCAGCTTGGGGGTACCGGGGCACCGGGAGACCCGGTACTTC. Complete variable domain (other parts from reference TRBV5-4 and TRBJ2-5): ETGVTQSPTHLIKTRGQQVTLRCSSQSGHNTVSWYQQALGQGPQFIFQYYREEENGRGNFPPRFSGLQFPNYSSELNVNALELDDSALYLCASSLGVPGHRETRYFGPGTRLLVL.

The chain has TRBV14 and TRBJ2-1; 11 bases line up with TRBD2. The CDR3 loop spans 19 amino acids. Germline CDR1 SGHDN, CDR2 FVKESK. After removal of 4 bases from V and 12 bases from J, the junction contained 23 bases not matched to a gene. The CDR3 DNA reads TGTGCCAGCAGCCCACGACTACCGTTAGCGGGAGGGCCAAGGCAGGGGCAGTTCTTC. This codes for CASSPRLPLAGGPRQGQFF.

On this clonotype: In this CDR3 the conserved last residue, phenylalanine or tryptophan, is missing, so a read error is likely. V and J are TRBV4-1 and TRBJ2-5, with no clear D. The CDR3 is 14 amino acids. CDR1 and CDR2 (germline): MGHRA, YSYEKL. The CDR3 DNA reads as TGCGCCATCAGCCAAGTACGTGGGTGGGAGACCCAGTACTTA. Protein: CAISQVRGWETQYL.

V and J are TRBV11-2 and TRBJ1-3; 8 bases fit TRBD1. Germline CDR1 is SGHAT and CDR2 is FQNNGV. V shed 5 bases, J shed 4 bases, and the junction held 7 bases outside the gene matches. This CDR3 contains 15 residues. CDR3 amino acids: CASSGQGASGNTIYF. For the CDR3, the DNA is TGTGCCAGCAGCGGACAGGGCGCTTCCGGAAACACCATATATTTT.